The 10 T cell receptor beta chains below come from one sample, sequenced in a study of technical replicates of blood from a few donors (dated by TCRdb to 2017 to 2019). The library was produced with the immunoSEQ multiplex PCR assay. Here the immuneACCESS table is served through TCRdb, limited to in-frame sequences with V and J called. Missing clones are a known gap in these copies; in checked studies unresolved V genes cover under half, and the rest lacks a known reason. In this sample the table shows approximately 94,000 clones, 95% to 97% of which occur a single time. 0.36% of the sample rests with the top ten. The sample comprised T cells isolated from PBMCs. Every receptor here comes from a human donor in good health.

The gene calls are TRBV19 and TRBJ1-1; 8 bases map to TRBD1. The CDR3 spans 13 residues. Germline values: CDR1 LNHDA, CDR2 SQIVND (reference sequence). The V segment lost 6 bases and the J segment 5 bases; nucleotides outside the gene matches: 5. DNA for the CDR3: TGTGCCAGTAGCACAGGGGGGAGGACTGAAGCTTTCTTT. Amino acids: CASSTGGRTEAFF.

This chain uses TRBV27 with TRBJ2-7; perhaps TRBD1 as D (6 bases). The germline gives CDR1 MNHEY, CDR2 SMNVEV (reference sequence). V gave up 1 base and J gave up 0 bases, with 10 bases separating them. This CDR3 is built from 15 residues. The CDR3 DNA reads as TGTGCCAGCAGTTTATGGTTAGGGGGCTCCTACGAGCAGTACTTC. Translating gives CASSLWLGGSYEQYF.

V is TRBV4-2 and J is TRBJ2-1; 7 positions agree with TRBD2. The J segment lost 5 bases and the V segment lost 4 bases, leaving 17 bases of the junction unmatched. The germline V gene has CDR1 LGHNA and CDR2 YNFKEQ. The CDR3 has 18 residues. The CDR3 sequence: CASSLQVSGTIFHNEQFF. CDR3 DNA sequence: TGTGCCAGCAGCCTTCAAGTCAGCGGGACGATCTTTCACAATGAGCAGTTCTTC.

The V call is TRBV9, the J call TRBJ2-2, with 7 nucleotides matching TRBD1. CDR1 is SGDLS and CDR2 is YYNGEE in the germline V gene. V shed 1 base and J 5 bases; nucleotides not matched to a gene: 14. The CDR3 covers 18 residues. In nucleotides, the CDR3 is TGTGCCAGCAGCGTACCGCTGTCATCGGGACAGCAAACCGGGGAGCTGTTTTTT. Its translation: CASSVPLSSGQQTGELFF.

The V and J genes are TRBV2 and TRBJ2-5; D is perhaps TRBD2 (5 bases). The CDR3 runs to 14 residues. V was trimmed by 10 bases and J by 1 base, leaving 16 bases between them. CDR1 and CDR2 (germline): SNHLY, FYNNEI. In nucleotides, the CDR3 is TGTGCCACCCCCCTCGGGGAATTCCAAGAGACCCAGTACTTC. Translation gives CATPLGEFQETQYF.

Note on this clone: An end of the junction differs from the germline gene, which may be a read error. The rearrangement uses TRBV7-9 and TRBJ2-7, with TRBD2 matching 7 bases. Looked up from germline, CDR1 is SEHNR and CDR2 is FQNEAQ (reference sequence). The CDR3 is 13 amino acids. CDR3 coding DNA: TGTGCCAGCAGCTTAGCGGGAGGGCCTAAGGACAACTTC. Encoded protein: CASSLAGGPKDNF.

In regard to this clone: This same CDR3 is encoded by further DNA sequences in the sample. The V gene is TRBV7-8, the J gene TRBJ2-7; 10 nucleotides line up with TRBD2. The junction had 6 bases not matched to a gene; V was cut back by 5 bases and J by 2 bases. CDR1 and CDR2 from the germline V gene are SGHVS and FQNEAQ. The CDR3 consists of 15 residues. The CDR3 nucleotides are TGTGCCAGCAGCCTGTGGACTAGCGGACCCTACGAGCAGTACTTC. It translates to CASSLWTSGPYEQYF.

The gene calls are TRBV4-1 and TRBJ1-5; TRBD1 aligns across 7 bases. Germline V gene data show CDR1 as MGHRA and CDR2 as YSYEKL. Trimming took 0 bases from V and 3 from J; bases not matched to a gene: 8. CDR3 length: 17 residues. CDR3 residues: CASSQEFRGENNQPQHF. The CDR3 region has the DNA TGCGCCAGCAGCCAAGAGTTCAGGGGGGAGAACAATCAGCCCCAGCATTTT.

CDR3 protein: CASSVGASNQQDTQYF. CDR3 coding DNA: TGTGCCAGCAGCGTAGGAGCTAGCAATCAGCAAGATACGCAGTATTTT. The chain carries TRBV9 and TRBJ2-3, with D perhaps matching TRBD2 (5 bases). Germline loops: CDR1 SGDLS, CDR2 YYNGEE. Trimming removed 0 bases at V and 5 bases at J, with 16 bases between. CDR3 length: 16 residues.

The V gene is TRBV4-1, the J gene TRBJ2-7; the D gene is possibly TRBD2 (6 bases). This CDR3 is built from 15 residues. V lost 4 bases, J lost 2 bases, and 15 bases lay in between. Looked up from germline, CDR1 is MGHRA and CDR2 is YSYEKL. The chain's CDR3 is CASSLLSGDPYEQYF. The DNA of the CDR3 is TGCGCCAGCAGCCTACTTTCGGGGGACCCCTACGAGCAGTACTTC.